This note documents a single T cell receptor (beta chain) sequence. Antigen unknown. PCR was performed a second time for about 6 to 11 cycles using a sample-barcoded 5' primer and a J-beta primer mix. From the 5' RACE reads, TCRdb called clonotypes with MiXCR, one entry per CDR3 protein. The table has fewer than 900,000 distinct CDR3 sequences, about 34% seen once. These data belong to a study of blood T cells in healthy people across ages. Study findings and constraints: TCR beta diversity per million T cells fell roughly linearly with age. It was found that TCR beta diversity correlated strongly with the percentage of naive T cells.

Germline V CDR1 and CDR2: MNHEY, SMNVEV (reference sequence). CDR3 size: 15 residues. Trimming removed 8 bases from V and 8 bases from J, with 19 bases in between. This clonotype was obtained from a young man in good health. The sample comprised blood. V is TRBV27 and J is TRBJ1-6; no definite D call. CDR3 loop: CASALHGVCDSPLHF. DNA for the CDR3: TGTGCCAGCGCATTGCACGGGGTTTGTGATTCACCCCTCCACTTT.